Below are 11 T cell receptor beta chains sequenced from a single sample in a study of patients and donors after allogeneic stem cell transplantation. TCRdb redid the calling of the RT-PCR reads with MiXCR, one entry per CDR3 protein. The profile shows more than 150,000 distinct CDR3 sequences, 41% of them singletons. Source material: blood, either unsorted or a sorted T cell fraction (not recorded which). Receptors originate from a human donor who was either an allogeneic HSCT recipient or a stem cell or donor lymphocyte infusion donor (not recorded which). It is not recorded whose cells these are; they may come from a transplant donor.

The chain is built from TRBV19 and TRBJ1-6; TRBD1 might be the D (5 bases). V dropped 5 bases and J dropped 7 bases, with 12 bases sitting between them. The germline V gene encodes CDR1 LNHDA and CDR2 SQIVND (reference sequence). The length of the CDR3 is 14 residues. DNA for the CDR3: TGTGCCAGTAGTCCGGGACCGGGGAATTCACCCCTCCACTTT. It yields the protein CASSPGPGNSPLHF.

This clonotype was seen a handful of times. V and J are TRBV12-3 or TRBV12-4 and TRBJ2-3, with 14 bases fitting TRBD2. The V gene end was trimmed by 6 bases and the J gene end by 4 bases; junction bases not matched to a gene: 3. CDR3 length: 15 residues. The CDR3 DNA reads TGTGCCAGCAGCGGGACTAGCGGGAGTTCAGATACGCAGTATTTT. This gives the protein CASSGTSGSSDTQYF.

The chain combines TRBV6-1 with TRBJ1-5; no definite D call. With 1 base removed from V and 5 bases from J, the gap between germline ends came to 9 bases. Germline CDR1 and CDR2: MNHNS and SASEGT. The CDR3 length is 14 residues. The DNA of the CDR3 is TGTGCCAGCAGTGAAGTCGGGGTCCATCAGCCCCAGCATTTT. Its protein is CASSEVGVHQPQHF.

The V and J genes are TRBV15 and TRBJ1-5; tentatively, D is TRBD1 (6 bases). This CDR3 is 17 amino acids long. Germline V lookup: CDR1 LNHNV, CDR2 YYDKDF (reference sequence). Trimming stripped 4 bases from V and 2 bases from J, with 18 bases between. The CDR3 loop is CATSIESGAAGNQPQHF. The CDR3, as DNA: TGTGCCACCAGCATAGAATCAGGGGCAGCGGGCAATCAGCCCCAGCATTTT.

This clonotype has a single count. The genes are TRBV10-2 and TRBJ2-2; 9 nucleotides line up with TRBD2. The CDR3 contains 18 residues. V trimming: 2 bases; J trimming: 6 bases; junction bases outside the gene matches: 13. Germline CDR1 reads WSHSY; CDR2 reads SAAADI. The CDR3 sequence is CASSEGRLAGGPAGELFF. CDR3 nucleotides: TGCGCCAGCAGTGAGGGGAGGTTGGCGGGAGGGCCTGCCGGGGAGCTGTTTTTT.

This chain connects TRBV9 to TRBJ2-3; 7 nucleotides line up with TRBD1. Germline-derived CDR1 and CDR2 are SGDLS and YYNGEE. CDR3 length equals 14 residues. V gave up 1 base and J gave up 4 bases; unmatched junction bases: 3. CDR3 bases: TGTGCCAGCAGCGTACAGACAGGGCCAGATACGCAGTATTTT. Translation gives CASSVQTGPDTQYF.

The chain carries TRBV18 and TRBJ1-1; maybe TRBD1 (6 bases). Trimming removed 5 bases from V and 2 bases from J, with 15 bases in between. Germline CDR1 KGHSH, CDR2 LQKENI. The CDR3 runs 15 residues. The chain's CDR3 is CASSAKQGLNTEAFF. The CDR3 DNA is TGTGCCAGCTCAGCTAAACAGGGACTCAACACTGAAGCTTTCTTT.

The genes are TRBV29-1 and TRBJ2-1; the match to TRBD1 covers 8 bases. Germline V gene lookup returns CDR1 SQVTM and CDR2 ANQGSEA. The CDR3 extends over 14 amino acids. Trimming cost V 4 bases and J 5 bases; bases outside gene matches: 7. CDR3: CSVARDRTNNEQFF. CDR3 in DNA: TGCAGCGTTGCCCGGGACAGGACCAACAATGAGCAGTTCTTC.

The chain couples TRBV6-1 to TRBJ2-5, with 10 bases identical to TRBD2. The V segment lost 3 bases and the J segment 3 bases; nucleotides outside the gene matches: 4. Germline values: CDR1 MNHNS, CDR2 SASEGT. The CDR3 is 15 amino acids. CDR3 protein: CASSELAGVEETQYF. The CDR3 DNA is TGTGCCAGCAGTGAGCTAGCGGGAGTGGAAGAGACCCAGTACTTC.

The V gene is TRBV9, the J gene TRBJ2-7; D might be TRBD1 (5 bases). Looked up from germline, CDR1 is SGDLS and CDR2 is YYNGEE. The V gene lost 0 bases and the J gene lost 2 bases, with 12 bases spanning the gap. The CDR3 runs 15 residues. In DNA, the CDR3 is TGTGCCAGCAGCGTAGGACAGACACCACCCTACGAGCAGTACTTC. As protein: CASSVGQTPPYEQYF.

The chain has TRBV12-3 or TRBV12-4 and TRBJ2-1; D gene uncertain. V shed 3 bases and J shed 4 bases, with 13 bases lying between them. The CDR3 sequence is 15 residues long. Here the CDR3 reads CASSFMSGEYNEQFF. CDR3 DNA: TGTGCCAGCAGTTTCATGAGTGGTGAATACAATGAGCAGTTCTTC.